The 10 T cell receptor beta chains presented below share a single source sample, sequenced in a study of blood T cell repertoires in COVID-19. Method: immunoSEQ multiplex PCR; TCRdb's copy keeps in-frame clones and lacks some. The table shows 100,000 to 150,000 clones, with roughly 83% occurring only once. Sequenced: peripheral blood. Source of these receptors: a man between 40 and 49 years old with active or convalescent COVID-19.

The V and J genes are TRBV3-1 (or the pseudogene TRBV3-2) and TRBJ1-4, with D possibly matching TRBD1 (5 bases). The CDR3 totals 12 residues. Germline V CDR1 and CDR2: LGHDT, YNNKEL (reference sequence). V gave up 4 bases and J gave up 10 bases, with 10 bases separating them. The CDR3 reads CASSPEGVKLFF. CDR3 DNA sequence: TGTGCCAGCAGCCCTGAAGGGGTAAAACTGTTTTTT.

The V gene is TRBV12-3 or TRBV12-4, the J gene TRBJ2-7; a weak D match, TRBD2 (5 bases). The CDR3 runs 11 residues. V was clipped by 3 bases and J by 6 bases, with 6 bases between them. CDR3 nucleotides: TGTGCCAGCAGTTTTGAGGGCGAGCAGTACTTC. This codes for CASSFEGEQYF.

The J gene is TRBJ1-1, the V gene TRBV11-3, with D perhaps TRBD1 (6 bases). This CDR3 has 15 residues. The germline CDR1 and CDR2 sequences are SGHNT and YENEEA. V lost 4 bases and J lost 0, with 12 bases in between. CDR3 amino acids: CASSSWTEMNTEAFF. The CDR3 DNA reads TGTGCCAGCAGCTCCTGGACAGAGATGAACACTGAAGCTTTCTTT.

This clone came up many times. V and J are TRBV27 and TRBJ1-2, with 10 positions matching TRBD1. Unmatched junction bases numbered 3, after V lost 0 bases and J lost 2 bases. The germline CDR1 and CDR2 sequences are MNHEY and SMNVEV (reference sequence). The CDR3 length is 16 residues. The DNA of the CDR3 is TGTGCCAGCAGTTTATCAGGACAGGGGGGCAACTATGGCTACACCTTC. Its translation: CASSLSGQGGNYGYTF.

J is TRBJ2-1 and V is TRBV10-2; 7 bases fit TRBD1. This CDR3 region has 12 residues. V shed 10 bases, J shed 9 bases, and the junction held 9 bases outside the gene matches. Germline CDR1 reads WSHSY; CDR2 reads SAAADI. CDR3 loop: CATQTGMGEQFF. The CDR3 DNA follows: TGCGCCACCCAGACAGGGATGGGTGAGCAGTTCTTC.

The chain uses TRBV30 and TRBJ2-2; 7 bases are a match to TRBD2. This CDR3 contains 14 residues. In germline, CDR1 is GTSNPN, CDR2 SVGIG (reference sequence). The J segment lost 2 bases and the V segment lost 5 bases, leaving 5 bases of the junction unmatched. The DNA of the CDR3 is TGTGCCTGGTCTAGCGGAGTTAACACCGGGGAGCTGTTTTTT. This encodes CAWSSGVNTGELFF.

The J gene is TRBJ1-3, the V gene TRBV5-4; the D is unclear. Germline loops: CDR1 SGHNT, CDR2 YYREEE (reference sequence). V was shortened by 4 bases and J by 3 bases, with 14 bases between the two germline ends. The CDR3 covers 15 residues. The DNA for the CDR3 is TGTGCCAGCAGCAACGGAGGGCACAGTGGAAACACCATATATTTT. It encodes CASSNGGHSGNTIYF. Full variable domain (missing parts from reference TRBV5-4 and TRBJ1-3): ETGVTQSPTHLIKTRGQQVTLRCSSQSGHNTVSWYQQALGQGPQFIFQYYREEENGRGNFPPRFSGLQFPNYSSELNVNALELDDSALYLCASSNGGHSGNTIYFGEGSWLTVV.

The V and J genes are TRBV28 and TRBJ1-5; D not certain. This CDR3 has 14 residues. V gave up 2 bases and J gave up 8 bases, with 13 bases separating them. Germline V gene lookup returns CDR1 MDHEN and CDR2 SYDVKM. The CDR3 region is CASSLPAPREPQHF. In nucleotides, the CDR3 is TGTGCCAGCAGTTTACCGGCCCCGCGGGAGCCCCAGCATTTT. Supplemented by reference TRBV28 and TRBJ1-5, the full variable domain reads DVKVTQSSRYLVKRTGEKVFLECVQDMDHENMFWYRQDPGLGLRLIYFSYDVKMKEKGDIPEGYSVSREKKERFSLILESASTNQTSMYLCASSLPAPREPQHFGDGTRLSIL.

The V gene is TRBV20-1, the J gene TRBJ1-2; D might be TRBD1 (5 bases). Germline loops: CDR1 DFQATT, CDR2 SNEGSKA (reference sequence). V gave up 3 bases and J gave up 6 bases, with 23 bases separating them. The CDR3 totals 16 residues. The chain's CDR3 is CSASSLKGQGKHGYTF. The CDR3, as DNA: TGCAGTGCTAGTTCCCTGAAAGGGCAGGGCAAACATGGCTACACCTTC.

This clone occurred once. This chain connects TRBV2 to TRBJ2-3, with TRBD1 matching over 10 bases. Per the germline V gene, CDR1 is SNHLY and CDR2 is FYNNEI. The V gene end was trimmed by 6 bases and the J gene end by 2 bases; junction bases not matched to a gene: 8. This CDR3 has 16 amino acids. Here the CDR3 DNA reads TGTGCCAGCAGCGGGACAGGGGCCCCTTCCACAGATACGCAGTATTTT. It specifies CASSGTGAPSTDTQYF.